One TCR beta chain is described in this entry. No cognate antigen has been identified for it. Base qualities are not provided; no much larger clone lies one nucleotide away. TCRbeta CDR3 regions were amplified from genomic DNA using the immunoSEQ Assay, a bias-controlled multiplex PCR. On the study's bioinformatics: The number of nucleated cells in each sample was estimated by amplification of reference gene primers within the assay. Sequence reads were collapsed and filtered to measure the absolute abundance of every unique TCRbeta CDR3 rearrangement. For each sample, productive Simpson clonality was calculated as the square root of Simpson's diversity index over productive rearrangements. This is the immuneACCESS table as TCRdb keeps it, with only in-frame sequences that have V and J called. A part of the clones is gone; compared with another copy, unresolved V genes explain less than half, and the rest is unexplained. D and trimming were read from the DNA, whereas the V and J calls and clone size are those reported in that table. This sample lists roughly 160,000 clones; around 89% were detected once. The ten biggest clones cover around a quarter of the sample.

This sample is part of a study of blood T cell repertoires in COVID-19 (dated by TCRdb to between 2020 and 2021). About the full investigation: Collaborator samples came from the United States, Italy and Spain and covered acute and convalescent phases of COVID-19. HLA class I and class II types, where available, came from metadata supplied by the sample provider rather than from assay-based typing. Samples were obtained from the ongoing ImmuneRACE study (first 160 participants) and from some 1,200 subjects provided by 6 global collaborators. A de-identified subject ID, COVID-19 status, age in years and sex were almost always included in the sample metadata. The prospective study material was composed of cDNA or gDNA derived from T cells, B-cell-depleted T cells, or PBMCs. The dataset comprised deeply sampled blood TCRbeta repertoires from subjects exposed to, actively infected with, or recovered from COVID-19. The repertoires were released in a freely available public database meant as a resource for research on the immune response to SARS-CoV-2. Results and caveats for the whole study, not just this receptor: The quantity of clinical and demographic metadata differed by source and by participant and was supplied without curation.

Whole blood was collected in K2EDTA tubes by collaborating institutions according to the institutions' own protocols. Collaborator samples were shipped for TCRbeta analysis as frozen whole blood, isolated PBMCs, or DNA extracted from either sample type. The sequence came from a man aged 55 to 70 with acute or convalescent COVID-19. Sequenced material: peripheral blood.

The nucleotide sequence is TGTGCCACCAGCCCAGGGGTCCCCGATCAGCCCCAGCATTTT. The resulting protein is CATSPGVPDQPQHF. This chain is built from TRBV24-1 and TRBJ1-5; TRBD1 is a weak D gene call, 6 bases matching. As encoded in the germline V gene, CDR1 is KGHDR while CDR2 is SFDVKD. The CDR3 numbers 14 residues from cysteine through phenylalanine. The retained sequence is limited to the CDR3, 42 bases, with the frame set at the first base. A distance of 14 bases separates the germline ends of V and J, which lose 7 bases and 5 bases respectively.